The next 27 T cell receptor beta chains were all read from a single sample in a study of blood T cell repertoires in COVID-19. Clones were sequenced by immunoSEQ multiplex PCR, and TCRdb holds only the in-frame ones, with some missing. The data show roughly 200,000 clones, nearly 90% seen once. The material sequenced was PBMCs or T cells enriched from blood (not recorded which). These receptors all stem from a woman aged 40 to 49 with acute COVID-19.

The chain recombines TRBV5-1 with TRBJ2-5; 10 bases align to TRBD2. In germline, CDR1 is SGHRS, CDR2 YFSETQ. The CDR3 runs to 15 residues. The ends lost 8 bases at V and 0 bases at J; junction bases unmatched: 7. This CDR3 is CASGGTSGNQETQYF. In DNA, the CDR3 is TGCGCCAGTGGGGGAACTAGCGGGAACCAAGAGACCCAGTACTTC. Using reference TRBV5-1 and TRBJ2-5 for the parts outside the CDR3, the full variable domain is KAGVTQTPRYLIKTRGQQVTLSCSPISGHRSVSWYQQTPGQGLQFLFEYFSETQRNKGNFPGRFSGRQFSNSRSEMNVSTLELGDSALYLCASGGTSGNQETQYFGPGTRLLVL.

The V gene is TRBV5-1, the J gene TRBJ1-1; 8 nucleotides line up with TRBD1. V dropped 1 base and J dropped 0; count of bases not matched to a gene: 8. The germline V gene encodes CDR1 SGHRS and CDR2 YFSETQ. The CDR3 spans 17 residues. The CDR3 nucleotides read TGCGCCAGCAGCTTGAAACCGGGACAGGTCCTGAACACTGAAGCTTTCTTT. It encodes CASSLKPGQVLNTEAFF.

The chain carries TRBV27 and TRBJ2-7; TRBD1 is a possible D gene (5 bases). This CDR3 has 15 amino acids. V lost 4 bases, J lost 7 bases, and 20 bases lay in between. Germline CDR1 and CDR2: MNHEY and SMNVEV (reference sequence). The CDR3 region is CASSSRSRVVREQYF. In DNA form, the CDR3 reads TGTGCCAGCAGTTCCCGGAGCAGGGTGGTCCGTGAGCAGTACTTC.

This rearrangement joins TRBV6-5 to TRBJ1-1, with D possibly TRBD1 on 6 matching bases. The germline V gene has CDR1 MNHEY and CDR2 SVGAGI. The length of the CDR3 is 16 residues. V lost 0 bases, J lost 0 bases, and 11 bases lay in between. CDR3 loop: CASSYSPGVMNTEAFF. The CDR3 nucleotides are TGTGCCAGCAGTTACTCGCCAGGGGTCATGAACACTGAAGCTTTCTTT.

V and J are TRBV29-1 and TRBJ2-1; 7 bases align to TRBD2. Trimming removed 3 bases from V and 4 bases from J; junction bases left unmatched: 6. CDR3 length: 14 amino acids. CDR1 is SQVTM, CDR2 ANQGSEA, per germline. CDR3 amino acids: CSVEGLADYNEQFF. The CDR3 region has the DNA TGCAGCGTTGAGGGGCTAGCGGATTACAATGAGCAGTTCTTC.

The chain has TRBV5-5 and TRBJ2-1, with 8 bases matching TRBD2. Per germline, CDR1 SGHKS and CDR2 YYEKEE (reference sequence). Losses at the gene ends were 0 bases for V and 4 bases for J; bases not matched to a gene: 3. The CDR3 is made up of 15 amino acids. The CDR3 reads CASSLGSGIYNEQFF. As DNA, the CDR3 is TGTGCCAGCAGCTTGGGTAGCGGGATATACAATGAGCAGTTCTTC.

The chain has TRBV13 and TRBJ1-3, with D unclear. The V end was cut by 2 bases, the J end by 7 bases, with 15 bases between. The CDR3 totals 15 residues. Germline lookup yields CDR1 PRHDT and CDR2 FYEKMQ (reference sequence). CDR3 DNA: TGTGCCAGCAGCTTAAACCCGCGAACGGGGAACACCATATATTTT. Its protein is CASSLNPRTGNTIYF.

Concerning this clone itself: Other nucleotide sequences from this sample produce the same CDR3. This chain links TRBV3-1 (or the pseudogene TRBV3-2) with TRBJ1-6, with a tentative D call TRBD1 (5 bases). V shed 1 base and J shed 7 bases, with 8 bases lying between them. There are 14 residues in the CDR3. CDR1 and CDR2 (germline): LGHDT, YNNKEL (reference sequence). CDR3 protein: CASSQGQGNSPLHF. The CDR3 DNA follows: TGTGCCAGCAGCCAAGGCCAGGGCAATTCACCCCTCCACTTT.

The CDR3 is CASSLYQGGQPQHF. DNA for the CDR3: TGCGCCAGCAGCTTGTATCAGGGAGGACAGCCCCAGCATTTT. The chain has TRBV5-1 and TRBJ1-5, with D possibly TRBD1 on 5 matching bases. The CDR3 extends over 14 amino acids. V lost 1 base and J lost 7, with 12 bases in between. The V gene's germline CDR1 is SGHRS and CDR2 YFSETQ. Using reference TRBV5-1 and TRBJ1-5 for the parts outside the CDR3, the full variable domain is KAGVTQTPRYLIKTRGQQVTLSCSPISGHRSVSWYQQTPGQGLQFLFEYFSETQRNKGNFPGRFSGRQFSNSRSEMNVSTLELGDSALYLCASSLYQGGQPQHFGDGTRLSIL.

CDR3 coding DNA: TGTGCCAGCACTCGGGGGGCGTTGGCAAGGGATACGCAGTATTTT. This codes for CASTRGALARDTQYF. The chain joins TRBV6-5 to TRBJ2-3; perhaps TRBD2 as D (7 bases). With 7 bases removed from V and 6 bases from J, the gap between germline ends came to 20 bases. This CDR3 comprises 15 residues. CDR1 MNHEY and CDR2 SVGAGI come from the germline V gene.

The rearrangement links TRBV10-3 to TRBJ1-2, with D perhaps matching TRBD1 (6 bases). Looked up from germline, CDR1 is ENHRY and CDR2 is SYGVKD. The germline V and J ends were trimmed by 4 bases and 0 bases, with 12 bases remaining between them. The CDR3 has 15 residues. CDR3 DNA: TGTGCCATCAGTGCGCAGGGGTTGGCTAACTATGGCTACACCTTC. It yields the protein CAISAQGLANYGYTF.

The genes are TRBV7-9 and TRBJ1-4, with 7 positions matching TRBD1. Germline CDR1 reads SEHNR; CDR2 reads FQNEAQ (reference sequence). The J segment lost 0 bases and the V segment lost 3 bases, leaving 4 bases of the junction unmatched. CDR3 length: 16 amino acids. In DNA, the CDR3 is TGTGCCAGCAGCTTTGGGCAGGGGGCAACTAATGAAAAACTGTTTTTT. It specifies CASSFGQGATNEKLFF.

The chain couples TRBV7-2 to TRBJ1-2; D is possibly TRBD1 (6 bases). The CDR3 loop spans 16 amino acids. Deletions cut 4 bases from V and 0 bases from J, with 15 bases between. The germline V gene has CDR1 SGHTA and CDR2 FQGNSA. The CDR3 is CASSSLDRIPNYGYTF. CDR3 sequence (DNA): TGTGCCAGCAGCTCCCTCGACAGGATCCCTAACTATGGCTACACCTTC.

CDR3 sequence (DNA): TGTGCCAGCCAACCGCAGAATTCTAGAAGCTCCTACAATGAGCAGTTCTTC. Its protein product is CASQPQNSRSSYNEQFF. The chain has TRBV19 and TRBJ2-1, with D unclear. Germline V lookup: CDR1 LNHDA, CDR2 SQIVND (reference sequence). Trimming removed 9 bases at V and 0 bases at J, with 21 bases between. This CDR3 comprises 17 residues.

The genes are TRBV7-8 and TRBJ1-3, with D tentatively TRBD1 (5 bases). V gave up 5 bases and J gave up 5 bases, with 16 bases separating them. Germline-derived CDR1 and CDR2 are SGHVS and FQNEAQ. The CDR3 covers 15 residues. The DNA of the CDR3 is TGTGCCAGCAGCGGCGAGGGACTCAGACGAAACACCATATATTTT. As protein: CASSGEGLRRNTIYF.

To note about this clone: The same CDR3 can be traced to other DNA sequences in this sample. The chain has TRBV5-1 and TRBJ1-2; D not certain. The CDR3 loop spans 14 amino acids. The ends were cut back, 0 bases at V and 4 bases at J, with 10 bases in the middle. The germline gives CDR1 SGHRS, CDR2 YFSETQ. The CDR3 protein is CASSLEGAGYGYTF. The DNA of the CDR3 is TGCGCCAGCAGCTTGGAAGGTGCGGGCTATGGCTACACCTTC.

J is TRBJ2-3 and V is TRBV7-8, with 15 bases fitting TRBD2. Looked up from germline, CDR1 is SGHVS and CDR2 is FQNEAQ. The V gene end was trimmed by 5 bases and the J gene end by 4 bases; junction bases not matched to a gene: 7. The CDR3 extends over 17 amino acids. The CDR3 loop reads CASSPRTSGGASDTQYF. The CDR3 nucleotides read TGTGCCAGCAGCCCTCGGACTAGCGGGGGGGCGTCAGATACGCAGTATTTT.

The chain is built from TRBV25-1 and TRBJ1-1; no clear D. With 7 bases removed from V and 2 bases from J, the gap between germline ends came to 20 bases. From germline, CDR1 is MGHDK and CDR2 SYGVNS. CDR3 length equals 16 residues. The CDR3, as DNA: TGTGCCAGCACCTCCCAGGTCGGTCTCATTAACACTGAAGCTTTCTTT. Translating it yields CASTSQVGLINTEAFF.

A note on this clone: Other DNA sequences from this sample encode an identical CDR3 as well. J is TRBJ2-5 and V is TRBV18, with 7 bases aligning to TRBD1. This CDR3 has 13 amino acids. In germline, CDR1 is KGHSH, CDR2 LQKENI. Trimming cost V 3 bases and J 2 bases; bases outside gene matches: 0. DNA of the CDR3: TGTGCCAGCTCACCGGGACAGCAAGAGACCCAGTACTTC. Protein sequence: CASSPGQQETQYF.

The rearrangement joins TRBV28 to TRBJ1-4; unclear D gene. Germline-derived CDR1 and CDR2 are MDHEN and SYDVKM. The CDR3 covers 12 residues. The ends were cut back, 6 bases at V and 8 bases at J, with 10 bases in the middle. CDR3 bases: TGTGCCAGCAGGCCCGGAGGGGAAAAACTGTTTTTT. Its translation is CASRPGGEKLFF.

This clone has only a few counts. The rearrangement joins TRBV5-1 to TRBJ2-1, with a possible D match to TRBD1 (5 bases). V was pared by 0 bases and J by 5 bases, with 15 bases between. Germline V CDR1 and CDR2: SGHRS, YFSETQ. The CDR3 has 16 residues. DNA of the CDR3: TGCGCCAGCAGCTTGGGGGGCCCAATCCCGAACAATGAGCAGTTCTTC. Its protein is CASSLGGPIPNNEQFF.

Remarks on this clone: The same CDR3 can be traced to other DNA sequences in this sample. CDR3 sequence reads: CASSEGQGLYYGYTF. The CDR3 DNA reads as TGTGCCAGCAGTGAGGGACAGGGCCTTTACTATGGCTACACCTTC. This chain joins TRBV2 and TRBJ1-2; the match to TRBD1 covers 9 bases. Germline values: CDR1 SNHLY, CDR2 FYNNEI. Unmatched junction bases numbered 5, after V lost 3 bases and J lost 3 bases. The CDR3 contains 15 residues.

The chain is built from TRBV9 and TRBJ2-1; D perhaps matches TRBD2 (5 bases). Germline loops: CDR1 SGDLS, CDR2 YYNGEE. With 8 bases removed from V and 0 bases from J, the gap between germline ends came to 12 bases. CDR3 length: 14 amino acids. The CDR3: CASGGPSSYNEQFF. The CDR3 region has the DNA TGTGCCAGTGGAGGTCCGAGCTCCTACAATGAGCAGTTCTTC. The full variable domain, rest sourced from reference TRBV9 and TRBJ2-1, is DSGVTQTPKHLITATGQRVTLRCSPRSGDLSVYWYQQSLDQGLQFLIQYYNGEERAKGNILERFSAQQFPDLHSELNLSSLELGDSALYFCASGGPSSYNEQFFGPGTRLTVL.

This chain joins TRBV27 and TRBJ2-2; D remains unclear. This CDR3 is 14 amino acids long. The V and J ends lost 5 bases and 0 bases respectively, with 7 bases between them. CDR1 is MNHEY, CDR2 SMNVEV, per germline (reference sequence). CDR3 residues: CASSPSANTGELFF. In DNA form, the CDR3 reads TGTGCCAGCAGTCCGTCAGCGAACACCGGGGAGCTGTTTTTT.

The genes are TRBV10-3 and TRBJ1-2; D is unresolved. The germline V gene has CDR1 ENHRY and CDR2 SYGVKD. Trimming took 6 bases from V and 4 from J, leaving 12 bases between them. The CDR3 totals 13 residues. CDR3 protein: CAISEQLPYGYTF. The CDR3 DNA reads as TGTGCCATCAGCGAACAGTTACCCTATGGCTACACCTTC.

The chain links TRBV6-5 to TRBJ1-2; D not certain. This CDR3 is 13 amino acids long. Germline assignment: CDR1 MNHEY and CDR2 SVGAGI. V dropped 5 bases and J dropped 8 bases, with 15 bases sitting between them. The CDR3 here is CASSTQTVEGYTF. The DNA for the CDR3 is TGTGCCAGCAGTACGCAGACTGTTGAGGGCTACACCTTC.

The chain uses TRBV20-1 and TRBJ1-2; D not resolved. Germline V CDR1 and CDR2: DFQATT, SNEGSKA (reference sequence). The V end lost 5 bases, the J end lost 3 bases, and 7 bases lay between the germline ends. The CDR3 is 11 residues long. The CDR3 reads CSARRDYGYTF. The CDR3 DNA reads as TGCAGTGCTCGCCGGGACTATGGCTACACCTTC.